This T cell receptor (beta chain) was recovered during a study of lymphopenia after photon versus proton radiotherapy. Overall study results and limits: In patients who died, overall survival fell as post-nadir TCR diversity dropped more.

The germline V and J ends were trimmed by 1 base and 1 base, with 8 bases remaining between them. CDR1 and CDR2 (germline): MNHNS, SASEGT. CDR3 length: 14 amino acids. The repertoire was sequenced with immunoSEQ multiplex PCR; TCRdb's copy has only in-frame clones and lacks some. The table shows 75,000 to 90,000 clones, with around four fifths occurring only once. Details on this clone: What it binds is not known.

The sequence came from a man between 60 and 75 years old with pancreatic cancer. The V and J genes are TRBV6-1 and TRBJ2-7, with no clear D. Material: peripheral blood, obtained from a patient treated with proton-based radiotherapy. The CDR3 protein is CASSEDFGSYEQYF. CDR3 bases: TGTGCCAGCAGTGAAGATTTCGGATCCTACGAGCAGTACTTC.